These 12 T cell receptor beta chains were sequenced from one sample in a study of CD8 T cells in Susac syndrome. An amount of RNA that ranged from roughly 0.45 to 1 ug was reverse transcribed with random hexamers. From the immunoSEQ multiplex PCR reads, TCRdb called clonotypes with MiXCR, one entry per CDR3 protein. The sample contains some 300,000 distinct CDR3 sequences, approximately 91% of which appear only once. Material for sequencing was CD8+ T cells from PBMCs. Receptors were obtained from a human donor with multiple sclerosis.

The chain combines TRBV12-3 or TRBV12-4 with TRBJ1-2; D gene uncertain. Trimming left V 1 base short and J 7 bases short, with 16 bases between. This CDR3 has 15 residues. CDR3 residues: CASSLGSGSAFGYTF. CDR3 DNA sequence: TGTGCCAGCAGTTTAGGTTCCGGCAGCGCTTTTGGCTACACCTTC.

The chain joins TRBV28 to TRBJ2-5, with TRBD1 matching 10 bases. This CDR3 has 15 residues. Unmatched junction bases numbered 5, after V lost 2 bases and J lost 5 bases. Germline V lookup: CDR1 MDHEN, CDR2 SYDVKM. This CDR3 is CASSLRDRGGETQYF. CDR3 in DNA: TGTGCCAGCAGTTTAAGGGACAGGGGCGGCGAGACCCAGTACTTC.

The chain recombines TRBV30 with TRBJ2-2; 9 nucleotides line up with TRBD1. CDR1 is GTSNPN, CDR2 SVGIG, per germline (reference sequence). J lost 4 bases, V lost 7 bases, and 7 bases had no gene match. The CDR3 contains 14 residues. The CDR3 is CASPDRGFTGELFF. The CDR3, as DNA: TGTGCCTCACCAGACAGGGGGTTCACCGGGGAGCTGTTTTTT.

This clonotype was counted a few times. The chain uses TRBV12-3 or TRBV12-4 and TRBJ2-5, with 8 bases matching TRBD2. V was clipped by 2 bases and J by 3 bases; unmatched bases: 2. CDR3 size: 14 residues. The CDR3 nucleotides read TGTGCCAGCAGTTTAAGCGGGGGAAAAGAGACCCAGTACTTC. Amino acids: CASSLSGGKETQYF.

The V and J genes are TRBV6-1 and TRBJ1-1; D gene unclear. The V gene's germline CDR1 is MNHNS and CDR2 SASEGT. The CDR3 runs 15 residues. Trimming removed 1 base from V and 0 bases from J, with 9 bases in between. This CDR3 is CASSEGGNMNTEAFF. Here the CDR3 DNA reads TGTGCCAGCAGTGAAGGGGGAAACATGAACACTGAAGCTTTCTTT.

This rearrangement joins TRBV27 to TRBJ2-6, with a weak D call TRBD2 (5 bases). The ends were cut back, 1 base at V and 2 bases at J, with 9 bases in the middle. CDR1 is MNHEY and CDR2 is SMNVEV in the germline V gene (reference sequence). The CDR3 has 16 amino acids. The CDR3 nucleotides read TGTGCCAGCAGTTTATTCCTAGCAACTGGGGCCAACGTCCTGACTTTC. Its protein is CASSLFLATGANVLTF.

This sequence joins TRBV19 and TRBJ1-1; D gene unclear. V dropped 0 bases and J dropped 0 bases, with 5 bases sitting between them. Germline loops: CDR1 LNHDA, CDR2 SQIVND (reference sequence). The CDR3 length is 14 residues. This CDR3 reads CASSIDRMNTEAFF. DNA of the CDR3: TGTGCCAGTAGTATAGACAGGATGAACACTGAAGCTTTCTTT. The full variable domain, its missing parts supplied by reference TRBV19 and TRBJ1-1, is DGGITQSPKYLFRKEGQNVTLSCEQNLNHDAMYWYRQDPGQGLRLIYYSQIVNDFQKGDIAEGYSVSREKKESFPLTVTSAQKNPTAFYLCASSIDRMNTEAFFGQGTRLTVV.

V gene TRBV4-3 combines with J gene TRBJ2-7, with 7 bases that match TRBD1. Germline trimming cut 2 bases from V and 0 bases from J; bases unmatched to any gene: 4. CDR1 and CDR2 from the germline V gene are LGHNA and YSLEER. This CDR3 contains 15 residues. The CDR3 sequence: CASSQLRDSSYEQYF. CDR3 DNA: TGCGCCAGCAGCCAACTCCGGGACAGCTCCTACGAGCAGTACTTC.

CDR3 protein: CASSTASYNEQFF. As DNA, the CDR3 is TGTGCCAGCAGTACGGCCTCCTACAATGAGCAGTTCTTC. V is TRBV27 and J is TRBJ2-1, with D unresolved. The ends were cut back, 5 bases at V and 0 bases at J, with 5 bases in the middle. Germline-derived CDR1 and CDR2 are MNHEY and SMNVEV (reference sequence). CDR3 length: 13 amino acids.

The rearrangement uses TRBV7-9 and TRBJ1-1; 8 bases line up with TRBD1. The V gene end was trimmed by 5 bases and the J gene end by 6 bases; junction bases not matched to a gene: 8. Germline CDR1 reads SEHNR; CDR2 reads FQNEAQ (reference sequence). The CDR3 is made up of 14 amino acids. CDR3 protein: CASSSGQGRAEAFF. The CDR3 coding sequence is TGTGCCAGCAGCAGTGGACAGGGCCGAGCTGAAGCTTTCTTT. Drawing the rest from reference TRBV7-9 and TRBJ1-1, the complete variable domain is DTGVSQNPRHKITKRGQNVTFRCDPISEHNRLYWYRQTLGQGPEFLTYFQNEAQLEKSRLLSDRFSAERPKGSFSTLEIQRTEQGDSAMYLCASSSGQGRAEAFFGQGTRLTVV.

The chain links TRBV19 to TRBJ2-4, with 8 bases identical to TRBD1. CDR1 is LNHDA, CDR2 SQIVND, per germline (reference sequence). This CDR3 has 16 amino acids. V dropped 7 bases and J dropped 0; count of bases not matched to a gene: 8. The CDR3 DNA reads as TGTGCCAGTAACACACAGGGGGATCTAGCCAAAAACATTCAGTACTTC. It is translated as CASNTQGDLAKNIQYF.

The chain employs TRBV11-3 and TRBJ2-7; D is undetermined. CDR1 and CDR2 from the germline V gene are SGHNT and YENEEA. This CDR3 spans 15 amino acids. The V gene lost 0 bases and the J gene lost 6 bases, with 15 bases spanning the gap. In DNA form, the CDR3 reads TGTGCCAGCAGCTTAGATTCAACAGCGTTGTCCGAGCAGTACTTC. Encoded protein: CASSLDSTALSEQYF.